The next 21 T cell receptor beta chains were all read from a single sample in a study of blood T cell repertoires in COVID-19. The table came from immunoSEQ multiplex PCR; TCRdb's copy has only in-frame clones and leaves some out. The data show about 340,000 clones, approximately 87% seen once. The material sequenced was peripheral blood. These TCRs come from a woman in her fifties or sixties with COVID-19, enrolled during active disease.

This chain connects TRBV19 to TRBJ2-7; D may be TRBD2 (6 bases). The CDR3 has 17 residues. Germline CDR1 and CDR2: LNHDA and SQIVND (reference sequence). V lost 3 bases, J lost 4 bases, and 22 bases lay in between. In DNA, the CDR3 is TGTGCCAGTAGTATGCGAGGGGTCGCGTCGGGAGTATACGAGCAGTACTTC. This codes for CASSMRGVASGVYEQYF.

J is TRBJ2-5 and V is TRBV7-9; 8 bases are a match to TRBD1. The CDR3 spans 15 residues. The junction had 5 bases not matched to a gene; V was cut back by 1 base and J by 4 bases. Germline values: CDR1 SEHNR, CDR2 FQNEAQ (reference sequence). CDR3 loop: CASSLETGDTETQYF. As DNA, the CDR3 is TGTGCCAGCAGCTTAGAGACAGGGGATACAGAGACCCAGTACTTC.

CDR3 sequence: CASSLQVGTEAFF. In DNA form, the CDR3 reads TGTGCCAGCAGCCTACAGGTAGGGACTGAAGCTTTCTTT. The chain joins TRBV5-4 to TRBJ1-1, with TRBD1 as a possible D gene (5 bases). V lost 4 bases, J lost 5 bases, and 12 bases lay in between. The CDR3 loop spans 13 amino acids. Germline lookup yields CDR1 SGHNT and CDR2 YYREEE (reference sequence).

The CDR3 DNA is TGTGCCAGCAGCCATGCCGGGACTAGCGGGACCTACGAGCAGTACTTC. It codes for CASSHAGTSGTYEQYF. This rearrangement joins TRBV4-2 to TRBJ2-7, with 13 bases matching TRBD2. The V segment lost 3 bases and the J segment 2 bases; nucleotides outside the gene matches: 4. CDR1 LGHNA and CDR2 YNFKEQ come from the germline V gene. The CDR3 runs 16 residues.

This sequence joins TRBV5-1 and TRBJ2-5, with D perhaps matching TRBD1 (5 bases). Trimming shortened V by 4 bases and J by 3 bases, and 13 bases separated the two germline ends. This CDR3 region has 14 residues. Per the germline V gene, CDR1 is SGHRS and CDR2 is YFSETQ. This chain's CDR3 is CASSNGDRKETQYF. CDR3 nucleotide sequence: TGCGCCAGCAGCAACGGTGACAGAAAAGAGACCCAGTACTTC.

This clone has a count of ten or more. The chain links TRBV10-2 to TRBJ2-1; a weak D match, TRBD1 (5 bases). Trimming stripped 4 bases from V and 1 base from J, with 11 bases between. The germline CDR1 and CDR2 sequences are WSHSY and SAAADI. The CDR3 is 15 amino acids. CDR3 bases: TGCGCCAGCAGTGCTGGGGCGCCTTCCTACAATGAGCAGTTCTTC. Translated: CASSAGAPSYNEQFF.

This clone has just one count. The V gene is TRBV19, the J gene TRBJ2-2; 7 bases align to TRBD1. The CDR3 totals 16 residues. Germline trimming cut 6 bases from V and 4 bases from J; bases unmatched to any gene: 11. In germline, CDR1 is LNHDA, CDR2 SQIVND (reference sequence). CDR3 sequence reads: CASRRNRGSITGELFF. CDR3 coding DNA: TGTGCCAGTAGAAGAAACAGGGGTAGTATCACCGGGGAGCTGTTTTTT.

V and J are TRBV18 and TRBJ1-4, with 7 bases that match TRBD1. This CDR3 comprises 17 residues. V lost 6 bases and J lost 2; bases outside the gene matches: 12. Germline V gene data show CDR1 as KGHSH and CDR2 as LQKENI. CDR3 in DNA: TGTGCCAGCTCGCCGACAGGGATGGGACCGACTAATGAAAAACTGTTTTTT. Translated: CASSPTGMGPTNEKLFF.

This sequence joins TRBV27 and TRBJ1-5; 9 bases line up with TRBD1. Germline loops: CDR1 MNHEY, CDR2 SMNVEV (reference sequence). The CDR3 is 15 residues long. The ends lost 6 bases at V and 5 bases at J; junction bases unmatched: 8. The DNA for the CDR3 is TGTGCCAGCAGCGTTTACCGGGACAGGGATCAGCCCCAGCATTTT. It translates to CASSVYRDRDQPQHF.

The chain links TRBV6-1 to TRBJ2-1; unclear D gene. Per the germline V gene, CDR1 is MNHNS and CDR2 is SASEGT. V was pared by 3 bases and J by 4 bases, with 19 bases between. CDR3 length: 17 residues. This chain's CDR3 is CASSDGGLSGPYNEQFF. Here the CDR3 DNA reads TGTGCCAGCAGTGACGGTGGTCTCTCTGGGCCTTACAATGAGCAGTTCTTC.

The chain is built from TRBV11-2 and TRBJ2-7, with D possibly being TRBD2 (5 bases). Germline values: CDR1 SGHAT, CDR2 FQNNGV. Trimming took off 1 base at V and 0 bases at J, with 13 bases between the two ends. CDR3 length equals 16 residues. CDR3 nucleotide sequence: TGTGCCAGCAGCTTAGGCGCATCGGGGTACTCCTACGAGCAGTACTTC. Encoded protein: CASSLGASGYSYEQYF.

The CDR3 DNA is TGTGCCACTAACCGGGGGGTAAATGAGCAGTTCTTC. Translation gives CATNRGVNEQFF. V is TRBV7-2 and J is TRBJ2-1, with 7 bases matching TRBD2. The germline V gene has CDR1 SGHTA and CDR2 FQGNSA. The CDR3 loop spans 12 amino acids. The V segment lost 10 bases and the J segment 7 bases; nucleotides outside the gene matches: 7.

This chain joins TRBV7-9 and TRBJ1-1, with a tentative D call TRBD1 (6 bases). V lost 5 bases and J lost 8, with 9 bases in between. CDR1 and CDR2 (germline): SEHNR, FQNEAQ (reference sequence). CDR3 length equals 11 residues. The CDR3 here is CASSPDREAFF. For the CDR3, the DNA is TGTGCCAGCAGCCCCGACAGGGAAGCTTTCTTT.

The rearrangement uses TRBV19 and TRBJ2-1; D possibly corresponds to TRBD2 (5 bases). The CDR3 extends over 12 amino acids. The germline gives CDR1 LNHDA, CDR2 SQIVND (reference sequence). V shed 5 bases and J shed 6 bases, with 8 bases lying between them. Here the CDR3 DNA reads TGTGCCAGTAGTGAGGGCTCCAATGAGCAGTTCTTC. It encodes CASSEGSNEQFF.

Comments on this clone: Other DNA sequences in the sample encode the same CDR3. The chain uses TRBV30 and TRBJ2-2; the D gene is possibly TRBD1 (6 bases). The V end lost 0 bases, the J end lost 4 bases, and 6 bases lay between the germline ends. The germline gives CDR1 GTSNPN, CDR2 SVGIG (reference sequence). The CDR3 spans 13 residues. The CDR3 coding sequence is TGTGCCTGGAGTGTCAGGGGCACCGGGGAGCTGTTTTTT. Encoded protein: CAWSVRGTGELFF.

This clone was observed once. This sequence joins TRBV18 and TRBJ2-3; 11 positions match TRBD2. V trimming: 0 bases; J trimming: 5 bases; junction bases outside the gene matches: 7. Germline V gives CDR1 KGHSH, CDR2 LQKENI. The CDR3 totals 17 residues. The DNA for the CDR3 is TGTGCCAGCTCACCACCGTTTAAGGGACTAGCGGTAGATACGCAGTATTTT. It is translated as CASSPPFKGLAVDTQYF.

The chain has TRBV7-8 and TRBJ1-2; 8 bases match TRBD1. This CDR3 comprises 14 residues. The V and J ends lost 5 bases and 6 bases, in that order; junction bases with no gene match: 8. Germline V gene lookup returns CDR1 SGHVS and CDR2 FQNEAQ. CDR3 nucleotide sequence: TGTGCCAGCAGCCCCGGGACAGGAGGACATGGCTACACCTTC. It translates to CASSPGTGGHGYTF.

V is TRBV18 and J is TRBJ2-2; 10 nucleotides agree with TRBD1. Germline V gene lookup returns CDR1 KGHSH and CDR2 LQKENI. Losses at the gene ends were 2 bases for V and 4 bases for J; bases not matched to a gene: 10. The CDR3 runs 18 residues. The CDR3 is CASSPTRIGTGVTGELFF. The CDR3 DNA reads TGTGCCAGCTCACCAACGAGGATCGGGACAGGGGTCACCGGGGAGCTGTTTTTT.

The chain links TRBV7-9 to TRBJ2-7; D may be TRBD2 (6 bases). This CDR3 is 16 amino acids long. V lost 4 bases and J 0 bases, leaving 16 bases between the germline ends. The germline V gene has CDR1 SEHNR and CDR2 FQNEAQ (reference sequence). The CDR3: CASSSPGTGDSYEQYF. CDR3 coding DNA: TGTGCCAGCAGCTCCCCGGGGACGGGGGACTCCTACGAGCAGTACTTC.

This sequence joins TRBV6-4 and TRBJ1-5; 10 positions agree with TRBD1. The junction had 6 bases not matched to a gene; V was cut back by 4 bases and J by 6 bases. The CDR3 loop spans 15 amino acids. Germline V gene lookup returns CDR1 MRHNA and CDR2 SNTAGT. CDR3 bases: TGTGCCAGCAGTGTTAGACAGGGGGCCGGTCAGCCCCAGCATTTT. Its protein is CASSVRQGAGQPQHF.

The chain uses TRBV11-2 and TRBJ2-1; 7 nucleotides match TRBD2. This CDR3 is built from 15 residues. V lost 1 base, J lost 2 bases, and 2 bases stayed unmatched. The germline V gene has CDR1 SGHAT and CDR2 FQNNGV. CDR3 residues: CASSLAGRAYNEQFF. In DNA, the CDR3 is TGTGCCAGCAGCTTAGCAGGGAGGGCCTACAATGAGCAGTTCTTC.